This T cell receptor beta chain was retrieved from a study of siplizumab effects on memory and regulatory T cells. Overall study findings and caveats: Apparently key alloresponse contributors, naive T cells also seemed more diverse than memory cells. Mappable CD4+ clones that were alloreactive averaged around 70% Treg-derived with siplizumab versus roughly 27% in controls.

A word on this clone: The antigen is undetermined.

The repertoire was sequenced with immunoSEQ multiplex PCR; TCRdb's copy has only in-frame clones and lacks some. The profile shows approximately 100,000 clones, 91% of them singletons. Sequenced: CD4+ T cells sorted from blood. The TCR was taken from a human donor in good health. Some clones in this sample may be carry-over from other donors' samples.

Written as DNA, the CDR3 is TGTGCCAGCAGCTTCTCGGACAAAGAAGGCGTAGACGAGCAGTACTTC. It is translated as CASSFSDKEGVDEQYF. V gene TRBV7-9 combines with J gene TRBJ2-7; TRBD1 is a possible D gene (5 bases). The CDR3 consists of 16 residues. Germline loops: CDR1 SEHNR, CDR2 FQNEAQ (reference sequence). Trimming shortened V by 3 bases and J by 5 bases, and 20 bases separated the two germline ends.